This TCR beta chain emerged from a study of response to subunit inactivated influenza vaccine. Study-wide results and caveats: After each seasonal influenza vaccination, few new T cells are recruited, the authors suggested.

CDR1 SGHTA and CDR2 FQGTGA come from the germline V gene. The CDR3 covers 14 residues. Trimming took 6 bases from V and 5 from J, leaving 14 bases between them. For this clonotype: Its antigen remains unknown.

Using its own MiXCR run on the RT-PCR reads, TCRdb lists one record per CDR3 protein. The table lists hundreds of thousands of distinct CDR3 sequences, approximately 14% of them singletons. The chain recombines TRBV7-3 with TRBJ2-1; D may match TRBD1 or TRBD2 (5 bases each). This sample comprised PBMCs from blood, obtained roughly 2 weeks before vaccination. The source of this sequence is a man between 50 and 59 years old who received an inactivated influenza vaccine. The CDR3 region has the DNA TGTGCCAGCAGGTATGGGGGTAACAACAATGAGCAGTTCTTC. It is translated as CASRYGGNNNEQFF.